This T cell receptor beta chain emerged from a study of cytomegalovirus exposure and HLA in healthy donors. It was with 60 Vbeta and 13 Jbeta primers that the PCR ran. Sequenced by immunoSEQ multiplex PCR; TCRdb stores in-frame clones only, minus some. The data contain about 81,000 clones, 70% to 80% of them singletons. CDR1 is SGHRS and CDR2 is YFSETQ in the germline V gene. There are 15 residues in the CDR3. With V trimmed by 6 bases and J by 1 base, 8 bases remained unmatched. The sequenced sample consisted of PBMCs. The clonotype was recovered from a middle-aged man in good health and CMV-seropositive. This chain joins TRBV5-1 and TRBJ2-3, with 7 bases lining up with TRBD1. The CDR3 DNA reads as TGCGCCAGCAAGGGGGCCCTAGGAGGCACAGATACGCAGTATTTT. The encoded protein is CASKGALGGTDTQYF.